These 22 T cell receptor beta chains were sequenced from one sample in a study of cytomegalovirus exposure and HLA in healthy donors. The study ran its PCR with 60 Vbeta and 13 Jbeta primers. Assay used: immunoSEQ multiplex PCR; TCRdb lists only in-frame clones, some missing. The sample lists fewer than 200,000 clones, 65% to 85% occurring once. Sequences were obtained from PBMCs. These receptors were collected from a woman between 50 and 59 years old in good health and CMV-seropositive.

This chain joins TRBV11-2 and TRBJ2-3, with 9 bases identical to TRBD1. Germline V gene data show CDR1 as SGHAT and CDR2 as FQNNGV. V lost 4 bases, J lost 3 bases, and 2 bases stayed unmatched. CDR3 size: 14 residues. CDR3 in amino acids: CASSWGTGTDTQYF. The CDR3 DNA reads TGTGCCAGCAGCTGGGGGACAGGGACAGATACGCAGTATTTT.

The chain employs TRBV7-9 and TRBJ2-5; a weak D match, TRBD1 (7 bases). Per germline, CDR1 SEHNR and CDR2 FQNEAQ (reference sequence). This CDR3 is built from 15 residues. V gave up 5 bases and J gave up 5 bases, with 18 bases separating them. The CDR3 region has the DNA TGTGCCAGCAGCCTCCTTCGGACAGGAGGGGAGACCCAGTACTTC. Translating gives CASSLLRTGGETQYF.

The CDR3 is CASSRAGNEKLFF. In DNA, the CDR3 is TGTGCCAGCTCACGCGCGGGAAATGAAAAACTGTTTTTT. The chain has TRBV18 and TRBJ1-4; D ambiguous. The CDR3 totals 13 residues. Germline values: CDR1 KGHSH, CDR2 LQKENI. With 4 bases removed from V and 5 bases from J, the gap between germline ends came to 8 bases.

CDR3: CASSPKPEGLNGYTF. The CDR3 DNA is TGTGCCAGCTCACCCAAGCCGGAGGGTTTGAATGGCTACACCTTC. V usage is TRBV18 and J usage is TRBJ1-2, with D unresolved. The CDR3 is 15 amino acids. The germline V gene encodes CDR1 KGHSH and CDR2 LQKENI. Trimming shortened V by 3 bases and J by 6 bases, and 17 bases separated the two germline ends.

The chain uses TRBV12-5 and TRBJ2-1; no clear D gene. V was clipped by 4 bases and J by 0 bases, with 10 bases between them. CDR3 length equals 15 residues. Germline CDR1 is LGHNT and CDR2 is FRNRAP. CDR3 region: CASGSGQSSYNEQFF. For the CDR3, the DNA is TGTGCTAGTGGTTCAGGTCAAAGCTCCTACAATGAGCAGTTCTTC. Drawing the rest from reference TRBV12-5 and TRBJ2-1, the complete variable domain is DARVTQTPRHKVTEMGQEVTMRCQPILGHNTVFWYRQTMMQGLELLAYFRNRAPLDDSGMPKDRFSAEMPDATLATLKIQPSEPRDSAVYFCASGSGQSSYNEQFFGPGTRLTVL.

The chain combines TRBV10-3 with TRBJ1-1; the match to TRBD1 covers 7 bases. CDR1 and CDR2 (germline): ENHRY, SYGVKD. V lost 9 bases to trimming and J lost 3 bases; unmatched junction nucleotides: 7. The CDR3 is made up of 13 amino acids. CDR3 sequence: CAMGQTEDTEAFF. The CDR3 region has the DNA TGTGCCATGGGACAGACGGAGGACACTGAAGCTTTCTTT.

This chain uses TRBV6-4 with TRBJ2-5, with 10 bases fitting TRBD2. This CDR3 contains 14 residues. The V gene's germline CDR1 is MRHNA and CDR2 SNTAGT. With 8 bases clipped from V and 2 bases from J, the junction kept 5 bases outside the gene matches. CDR3 nucleotides: TGTGCCAGCCTCAAAGCGGGGGGGCAAGAGACCCAGTACTTC. Translation: CASLKAGGQETQYF.

The chain uses TRBV12-5 and TRBJ2-7; 8 bases line up with TRBD2. V shed 4 bases and J 3 bases; nucleotides not matched to a gene: 11. Germline V gene data show CDR1 as LGHNT and CDR2 as FRNRAP. The length of the CDR3 is 16 residues. The CDR3 DNA reads TGTGCTAGTGGTTCTTCGAGCGGGGGTGGGATCTACGAGCAGTACTTC. Translated: CASGSSSGGGIYEQYF.

The chain couples TRBV7-8 to TRBJ2-6; D gene unclear. In germline, CDR1 is SGHVS, CDR2 FQNEAQ. Trimming cost V 6 bases and J 1 base, with 13 bases left between them. The CDR3 is 16 amino acids. CDR3 region: CASRATVSSGANVLTF. CDR3 in DNA: TGTGCCAGCAGGGCAACAGTGTCGTCTGGGGCCAACGTCCTGACTTTC.

The genes are TRBV6-1 and TRBJ2-6, with D possibly being TRBD1 (6 bases). CDR3 length equals 15 residues. Germline V gene data show CDR1 as MNHNS and CDR2 as SASEGT. Deletions cut 7 bases from V and 2 bases from J, with 12 bases between. Written as DNA, the CDR3 is TGTGCCAGCACTATTACAGGGACTGGGGCCAACGTCCTGACTTTC. Translated: CASTITGTGANVLTF.

The chain recombines TRBV19 with TRBJ2-5; a weak D match, TRBD2 (6 bases). Germline V gene sequence: CDR1 LNHDA, CDR2 SQIVND (reference sequence). V was clipped by 5 bases and J by 5 bases, with 12 bases between them. The CDR3 is made up of 13 amino acids. The CDR3 coding sequence is TGTGCCAGTAGTCGGGGTCGGGGGGAGACCCAGTACTTC. Amino acids: CASSRGRGETQYF.

This rearrangement joins TRBV4-1 to TRBJ1-1; 10 bases are shared with TRBD1. The CDR3 extends over 15 amino acids. V lost 3 bases to trimming and J lost 6 bases; unmatched junction nucleotides: 7. CDR1 and CDR2 from the germline V gene are MGHRA and YSYEKL. In nucleotides, the CDR3 is TGCGCCAGCAGCCATGCCGGGACAGGGGTGGCTGAAGCTTTCTTT. Encoded protein: CASSHAGTGVAEAFF.

The V and J genes are TRBV7-9 and TRBJ2-1; possibly TRBD1 for D (5 bases). The V end lost 4 bases, the J end lost 1 base, and 5 bases lay between the germline ends. Germline V CDR1 and CDR2: SEHNR, FQNEAQ (reference sequence). The CDR3 runs to 13 residues. The CDR3 bases are TGTGCCAGCAGCTCAGGGTCCTACAATGAGCAGTTCTTC. Translating gives CASSSGSYNEQFF.

The rearrangement links TRBV2 to TRBJ1-6; TRBD1 is a possible D gene (5 bases). V lost 9 bases to trimming and J lost 8 bases, with 17 bases between them. Germline lookup yields CDR1 SNHLY and CDR2 FYNNEI. There are 14 residues in the CDR3. CDR3 DNA sequence: TGTGCCAGGGGGGGAGGGGCGAGAGATTCACCCCTCCACTTT. The encoded protein is CARGGGARDSPLHF.

In its sample, this clone was seen a few times. The rearrangement joins TRBV6-5 to TRBJ2-1; 10 nucleotides align to TRBD1. Germline loops: CDR1 MNHEY, CDR2 SVGAGI. There are 15 residues in the CDR3. V lost 5 bases, J lost 2 bases, and 3 bases stayed unmatched. This CDR3 is CASSQGQGAYNEQFF. In nucleotides, the CDR3 is TGTGCCAGCAGTCAAGGACAGGGGGCCTACAATGAGCAGTTCTTC.

V and J are TRBV6-1 and TRBJ2-2, with 15 nucleotides matching TRBD2. There are 14 residues in the CDR3. The germline V gene has CDR1 MNHNS and CDR2 SASEGT. V lost 5 bases to trimming and J lost 14 bases; unmatched junction nucleotides: 6. This chain's CDR3 is CASSQGLAGGRLFF. The CDR3 DNA follows: TGTGCCAGCAGTCAGGGACTAGCGGGGGGCCGACTGTTTTTT.

The chain couples TRBV7-6 to TRBJ2-2, with D unclear. Trimming took 1 base from V and 4 from J, leaving 7 bases between them. Per the germline V gene, CDR1 is SGHVS and CDR2 is FNYEAQ. This CDR3 comprises 14 residues. In nucleotides, the CDR3 is TGTGCCAGCAGCTTAGGACATGCCACCGGGGAGCTGTTTTTT. This sequence encodes CASSLGHATGELFF.

This clone was observed a single time. The CDR3 region has the DNA TGTGCCAGCAGCCGGGCGGGAGAGACCCAGTACTTC. Translation: CASSRAGETQYF. This chain uses TRBV2 with TRBJ2-5; TRBD2 might be the D (5 bases). The CDR3 is made up of 12 amino acids. Trimming removed 6 bases at V and 4 bases at J, with 9 bases between. CDR1 is SNHLY and CDR2 is FYNNEI in the germline V gene.

V is TRBV7-9 and J is TRBJ2-3; 11 bases are shared with TRBD2. Germline-derived CDR1 and CDR2 are SEHNR and FQNEAQ (reference sequence). The CDR3 totals 16 residues. V was clipped by 4 bases and J by 2 bases; unmatched bases: 5. As DNA, the CDR3 is TGTGCCAGCAGCTCCCGACTAGCGGGGTACACAGATACGCAGTATTTT. Protein sequence: CASSSRLAGYTDTQYF. The variable domain in full, with the rest retrieved from reference TRBV7-9 and TRBJ2-3, is DTGVSQNPRHKITKRGQNVTFRCDPISEHNRLYWYRQTLGQGPEFLTYFQNEAQLEKSRLLSDRFSAERPKGSFSTLEIQRTEQGDSAMYLCASSSRLAGYTDTQYFGPGTRLTVL.

The chain uses TRBV4-1 and TRBJ1-4; D not resolved. The V end lost 4 bases, the J end lost 0 bases, and 15 bases lay between the germline ends. The germline V gene has CDR1 MGHRA and CDR2 YSYEKL. The CDR3 sequence is 17 residues long. The DNA of the CDR3 is TGCGCCAGCAGCCCCTCAGCGTTCTTGGCAACTAATGAAAAACTGTTTTTT. Translation: CASSPSAFLATNEKLFF.

This clone was detected only once. This sequence joins TRBV29-1 and TRBJ2-7; D may be TRBD1 (5 bases). V dropped 6 bases and J dropped 2 bases, with 20 bases sitting between them. Germline V gene sequence: CDR1 SQVTM, CDR2 ANQGSEA. CDR3 length equals 15 residues. The DNA for the CDR3 is TGCAGCGTCGAAACGGAAAAGGGGTTCACCTACGAGCAGTACTTC. Its protein product is CSVETEKGFTYEQYF.

This chain uses TRBV7-2 with TRBJ2-3, with 9 bases that match TRBD2. CDR3 length: 16 residues. V gave up 4 bases and J gave up 5 bases; unmatched junction bases: 10. Germline CDR1 is SGHTA and CDR2 is FQGNSA. CDR3 sequence reads: CASSSRGSGGIDTQYF. Here the CDR3 DNA reads TGTGCCAGCAGCTCCCGGGGTAGCGGGGGTATAGATACGCAGTATTTT.